This T cell receptor (beta chain) is drawn from a study of monozygotic twins with inflammatory bowel disease. TCRdb processed the 5' RACE reads again and assigns one entry to each CDR3 protein, with no DNA. The table lists fewer than 550,000 distinct CDR3 sequences. This CDR3 has 15 amino acids. Germline CDR1 SGHRS, CDR2 YFSETQ. Sequencing input: blood. The chain carries TRBV5-1 and TRBJ2-1; TCRdb proposes TRBD2, but this gene call is untestable without DNA. The receptor was isolated from a human donor with ulcerative colitis or Crohn's disease, or a healthy co-twin of an affected twin (not recorded which). The CDR3 loop is CASSETSGGAAEQFF.